These 13 T cell receptor beta chains originate from one sample sequenced in a study of blood T cell repertoires in COVID-19. Measured with immunoSEQ multiplex PCR; TCRdb has only the in-frame clones, and not every one. The repertoire holds some 450,000 clones, with about nine tenths as singletons. The sequenced sample consisted of peripheral blood. The receptors shown here come from a woman between 50 and 59 years old with COVID-19, enrolled during active disease.

The V gene is TRBV9, the J gene TRBJ1-2; 9 bases line up with TRBD1. The CDR3 loop spans 15 amino acids. From germline, CDR1 is SGDLS and CDR2 YYNGEE. J was trimmed by 3 bases and V by 2 bases; bases with no gene match: 5. DNA for the CDR3: TGTGCCAGCAGCGTGGCGGGACAGGGCGACTATGGCTACACCTTC. This translates into CASSVAGQGDYGYTF.

The chain links TRBV7-9 to TRBJ1-1; D call uncertain. This CDR3 is 13 amino acids long. From germline, CDR1 is SEHNR and CDR2 FQNEAQ (reference sequence). V lost 1 base and J lost 7, with 10 bases in between. CDR3 region: CASSLGSRGEAFF. The CDR3, as DNA: TGTGCCAGCAGCTTAGGGTCTCGAGGTGAAGCTTTCTTT.

The chain joins TRBV9 to TRBJ2-7; TRBD1 matches at 7 bases. V was pared by 0 bases and J by 5 bases, with 5 bases of the junction left unmatched. The V gene's germline CDR1 is SGDLS and CDR2 YYNGEE. The CDR3 sequence is 14 residues long. The CDR3 here is CASSVGNRGHEQYF. CDR3 nucleotides: TGTGCCAGCAGCGTAGGCAACAGGGGCCACGAGCAGTACTTC. The full variable domain, completed using reference TRBV9 and TRBJ2-7, is DSGVTQTPKHLITATGQRVTLRCSPRSGDLSVYWYQQSLDQGLQFLIQYYNGEERAKGNILERFSAQQFPDLHSELNLSSLELGDSALYFCASSVGNRGHEQYFGPGTRLTVT.

The V gene is TRBV5-6, the J gene TRBJ1-1; D unclear. Trimming removed 3 bases from V and 0 bases from J, with 9 bases in between. This CDR3 has 14 amino acids. Germline CDR1 and CDR2: SGHDT and YYEEEE. CDR3: CASSSLSMNTEAFF. The CDR3 DNA sequence: TGTGCCAGCAGCTCCCTATCTATGAACACTGAAGCTTTCTTT.

This chain links TRBV29-1 with TRBJ2-1; D unclear. Trimming left V 8 bases short and J 0 bases short, with 11 bases between. Per the germline V gene, CDR1 is SQVTM and CDR2 is ANQGSEA. The CDR3 is 13 residues long. CDR3 residues: CSCVVSSYNEQFF. CDR3 bases: TGCAGCTGCGTGGTGAGCTCCTACAATGAGCAGTTCTTC.

For this clone: Just one base apart from a much larger clone, this may be a read error. The sample holds other DNA sequences that translate to the same CDR3. The chain joins TRBV2 to TRBJ2-3, with TRBD1 matching over 10 bases. The V segment lost 6 bases and the J segment 3 bases; nucleotides outside the gene matches: 3. Germline V lookup: CDR1 SNHLY, CDR2 FYNNEI. There are 14 residues in the CDR3. CDR3 nucleotide sequence: TGTGCCAGCAGCAGGGACAGGGGAACAGATACGCAGTATTTT. Amino acids: CASSRDRGTDTQYF.

The chain has TRBV28 and TRBJ2-1, with 8 bases that match TRBD2. Trimming cost V 6 bases and J 7 bases; bases outside gene matches: 8. The CDR3 spans 14 residues. Looked up from germline, CDR1 is MDHEN and CDR2 is SYDVKM. The CDR3 nucleotides are TGTGCCAGCAGACGGGGGGGCTTTAGGAATGAGCAGTTCTTC. This translates into CASRRGGFRNEQFF. Variable domain in full (rest from reference TRBV28 and TRBJ2-1): DVKVTQSSRYLVKRTGEKVFLECVQDMDHENMFWYRQDPGLGLRLIYFSYDVKMKEKGDIPEGYSVSREKKERFSLILESASTNQTSMYLCASRRGGFRNEQFFGPGTRLTVL.

The DNA for the CDR3 is TGTGCCAGCAGCACTGGACTAGGACGGGAGCAGTTCTTC. It encodes CASSTGLGREQFF. The chain combines TRBV5-6 with TRBJ2-1; 7 bases line up with TRBD2. Germline V gene sequence: CDR1 SGHDT, CDR2 YYEEEE. The CDR3 is 13 residues long. Losses at the gene ends were 4 bases for V and 10 bases for J; bases not matched to a gene: 8.

The chain combines TRBV3-1 (or the pseudogene TRBV3-2) with TRBJ2-3; the D is unclear. V dropped 5 bases and J dropped 0 bases, with 12 bases sitting between them. The CDR3 has 15 residues. Germline CDR1 is LGHDT and CDR2 is YNNKEL (reference sequence). The CDR3 spells CASSSTPSSTDTQYF. In DNA, the CDR3 is TGTGCCAGCAGCTCCACACCCTCTAGCACAGATACGCAGTATTTT.

The chain carries TRBV27 and TRBJ1-4; D is undetermined. The ends were cut back, 3 bases at V and 2 bases at J, with 7 bases in the middle. The CDR3 has 14 residues. The V gene's germline CDR1 is MNHEY and CDR2 SMNVEV (reference sequence). The CDR3, as DNA: TGTGCCAGCAGTTTTGCGGGGACTAATGAAAAACTGTTTTTT. Residues: CASSFAGTNEKLFF.

This clone was seen a few times. The rearrangement links TRBV2 to TRBJ1-5; D remains unclear. Germline values: CDR1 SNHLY, CDR2 FYNNEI. V lost 1 base, J lost 3 bases, and 10 bases lay in between. The CDR3 contains 15 residues. CDR3 nucleotides: TGTGCCAGCAGTGAAGAGGTAGCCCCCAATCAGCCCCAGCATTTT. Its translation is CASSEEVAPNQPQHF. Based on the CDR3 plus reference TRBV2 and TRBJ1-5, the full variable domain is EPEVTQTPSHQVTQMGQEVILRCVPISNHLYFYWYRQILGQKVEFLVSFYNNEISEKSEIFDDQFSVERPDGSNFTLKIRSTKLEDSAMYFCASSEEVAPNQPQHFGDGTRLSIL.

The chain is built from TRBV18 and TRBJ1-2; perhaps TRBD1 as D (5 bases). CDR1 is KGHSH, CDR2 LQKENI, per germline. Trimming shortened V by 0 bases and J by 8 bases, and 16 bases separated the two germline ends. CDR3 length equals 15 residues. In nucleotides, the CDR3 is TGTGCCAGCTCACCACCCCTCAGGGCCCAGGAGGGCTACACCTTC. This encodes CASSPPLRAQEGYTF. The full variable domain, its missing parts supplied by reference TRBV18 and TRBJ1-2, is NAGVMQNPRHLVRRRGQEARLRCSPMKGHSHVYWYRQLPEEGLKFMVYLQKENIIDESGMPKERFSAEFPKEGPSILRIQQVVRGDSAAYFCASSPPLRAQEGYTFGSGTRLTVV.

This clone has more than one count but fewer than ten. This sequence joins TRBV6-5 and TRBJ1-2, with D unclear. Between the trimmed V and J ends, which lost 2 bases and 2 bases, there was a span of 15 bases. CDR1 is MNHEY, CDR2 SVGAGI, per germline. The CDR3 sequence is 16 residues long. The CDR3 DNA reads as TGTGCCAGCAGTTACCTCAAGGGAGCGATCAACTATGGCTACACCTTC. This encodes CASSYLKGAINYGYTF.